Sequencing of this TCR beta chain was carried out in a study of cytomegalovirus exposure and HLA in healthy donors. This CDR3 is 13 amino acids long. Germline CDR1 is MNHEY and CDR2 is SVGAGI. Trimming took off 5 bases at V and 2 bases at J, with 10 bases between the two ends. Use of 60 Vbeta and 13 Jbeta primers characterized the PCR. Generated by immunoSEQ multiplex PCR, the TCRdb table keeps only in-frame clones and is missing some. Seen here are about 180,000 clones, 78% observed once, and the top ten hold roughly 3%. The sequence derives from a woman aged 45-59 years in good health and CMV-seropositive. Sequenced input: PBMCs. This sequence joins TRBV6-5 and TRBJ2-7, with D perhaps matching TRBD1 (6 bases). DNA of the CDR3: TGTGCCAGCAGTGGCCCAGGGGCCTACGAGCAGTACTTC. It translates to CASSGPGAYEQYF.